The rows below give T cell receptor beta chains drawn from one sample of a study of T cell responses to AZD1222 COVID-19 vaccine. The data were produced by immunoSEQ multiplex PCR, yet TCRdb's version contains in-frame clones alone and is incomplete. The table records about 93,000 clones, approximately 86% of them present only once. The specimen comprised peripheral blood, sampled on day 0 of AZD1222 vaccination. The receptors shown here come from an adult in good health. CDR3s include the opening cysteine and the closing phenylalanine or tryptophan. The order of the fields is V gene, clone size, J gene, D gene, CDR3 DNA, CDR3 protein. The D gene is left open where the match is weak. Where a row states a size, it is once, few, many or the class of an expanded clone; other rows omit it.

TRBV5-1	NA	TRBJ1-4	NA	TGCGCCAGCAGCTTCCGGGCCCAAGGCACTAATGAAAAACTGTTTTTT	CASSFRAQGTNEKLFF
TRBV10-2	once	TRBJ1-2	NA	TGCGCCAGCAGTGAGTATCTAAGTCCAGGAAAATACTATGGCTACACCTTC	CASSEYLSPGKYYGYTF
TRBV30	NA	TRBJ1-1	NA	TGTGCCTGGAGTCCAACTACACTGAACACTGAAGCTTTCTTT	CAWSPTTLNTEAFF
TRBV2	NA	TRBJ2-3	TRBD2	TGTGCCAGCACCGAACTAGCGCCTGGAGATACGCAGTATTTT	CASTELAPGDTQYF
TRBV6-5	NA	TRBJ2-3	NA	TGTGCCAGCAGTTACCTGGGAGAGACAGATACGCAGTATTTT	CASSYLGETDTQYF
TRBV7-9	NA	TRBJ1-1	NA	TGTGCCAGCAGCCCAGGGAGTGGACAGATGAACACTGAAGCTTTCTTT	CASSPGSGQMNTEAFF
TRBV4-2	NA	TRBJ2-3	TRBD2	TGTGCCAGCAGCCAATTCCGGGGGGACTACCGCTTGGATACGCAGTATTTT	CASSQFRGDYRLDTQYF
TRBV9	NA	TRBJ2-3	TRBD2	TGTGCCAGCAGCCCGACTAGCGTAATAGCAGATACGCAGTATTTT	CASSPTSVIADTQYF
TRBV2	NA	TRBJ2-3	NA	TGTGCCAGCGATACAGCGACACCAGATACGCAGTATTTT	CASDTATPDTQYF
TRBV6-2/TRBV6-3	NA	TRBJ2-2	NA	TGTGCCAGCAGTTATGTGGGAGCCGGTGGCACCGGGGAGCTGTTTTTT	CASSYVGAGGTGELFF
TRBV5-4	once	TRBJ1-2	TRBD1	TGTGCCAGCAGCCCGACAGGGTTTAACTATGGCTACACCTTC	CASSPTGFNYGYTF
TRBV7-2	NA	TRBJ2-3	TRBD2	TGTGCCAGCAGTTTTAGCGGGGATTACACAGATACGCAGTATTTT	CASSFSGDYTDTQYF
TRBV7-9	once	TRBJ2-1	TRBD2	TGTGCCAGCAGCGCTCCCCCGGCTAGCGGGAAGAATGAGCAGTTCTTC	CASSAPPASGKNEQFF
TRBV10-3	NA	TRBJ2-3	TRBD2	TGTGCCATCAGTGTCGGGACTAGCGGGAGCACAGATACGCAGTATTTT	CAISVGTSGSTDTQYF
TRBV5-1	NA	TRBJ2-1	NA	TGCGCCAGCAGCTTGGTTGCAGTCTCCTACAATGAGCAGTTCTTC	CASSLVAVSYNEQFF
TRBV18	NA	TRBJ1-1	TRBD1	TGTGCCAGCTCACAACAGGGGGTGAACACTGAAGCTTTCTTT	CASSQQGVNTEAFF
TRBV6-2/TRBV6-3	NA	TRBJ2-7	TRBD1	TGTGCCAGCAGCCAAGACAGGGCCTGGCAGTACTTC	CASSQDRAWQYF
TRBV7-9	NA	TRBJ2-1	TRBD2	TGTGCCAGCAGTCCCGGGGCACTAGCGGAAAAGTACAATGAGCAGTTCTTC	CASSPGALAEKYNEQFF